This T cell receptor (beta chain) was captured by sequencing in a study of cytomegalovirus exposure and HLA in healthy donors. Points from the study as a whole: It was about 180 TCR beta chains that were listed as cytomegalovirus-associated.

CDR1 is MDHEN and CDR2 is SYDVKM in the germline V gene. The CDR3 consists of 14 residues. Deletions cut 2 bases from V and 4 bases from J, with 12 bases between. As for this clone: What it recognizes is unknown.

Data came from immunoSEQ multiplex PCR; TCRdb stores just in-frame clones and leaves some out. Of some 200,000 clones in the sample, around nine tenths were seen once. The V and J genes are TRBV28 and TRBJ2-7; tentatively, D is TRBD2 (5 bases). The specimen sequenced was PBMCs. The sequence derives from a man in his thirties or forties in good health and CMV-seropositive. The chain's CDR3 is CASSLAVRGYEQYF. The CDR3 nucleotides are TGTGCCAGCAGTTTAGCGGTACGGGGTTACGAGCAGTACTTC.